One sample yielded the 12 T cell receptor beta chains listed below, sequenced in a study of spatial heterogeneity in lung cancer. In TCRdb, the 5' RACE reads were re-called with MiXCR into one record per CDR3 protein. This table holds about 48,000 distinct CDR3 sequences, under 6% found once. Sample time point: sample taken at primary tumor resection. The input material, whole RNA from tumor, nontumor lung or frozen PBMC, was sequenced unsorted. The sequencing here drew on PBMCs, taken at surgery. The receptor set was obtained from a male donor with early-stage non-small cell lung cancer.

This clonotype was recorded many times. In DNA form, the CDR3 reads TGCGCCAGCAGCCCAGGGACAGGCGGAGAGACCCAGTACTTC. The encoded protein is CASSPGTGGETQYF. V is TRBV5-1 and J is TRBJ2-5, with 8 positions matching TRBD1. Germline loops: CDR1 SGHRS, CDR2 YFSETQ. This CDR3 is built from 14 residues. The trim removed 4 bases at V and 4 bases at J, leaving 6 bases unmatched.

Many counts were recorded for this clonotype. This CDR3 reads CASSPVVGGSGELFF. CDR3 DNA: TGTGCCAGCTCACCCGTCGTCGGTGGATCCGGGGAGCTGTTTTTT. The V call is TRBV18, the J call TRBJ2-2; D call uncertain. Deletions cut 3 bases from V and 6 bases from J, with 14 bases between. The CDR3 runs to 15 residues. Looked up from germline, CDR1 is KGHSH and CDR2 is LQKENI.

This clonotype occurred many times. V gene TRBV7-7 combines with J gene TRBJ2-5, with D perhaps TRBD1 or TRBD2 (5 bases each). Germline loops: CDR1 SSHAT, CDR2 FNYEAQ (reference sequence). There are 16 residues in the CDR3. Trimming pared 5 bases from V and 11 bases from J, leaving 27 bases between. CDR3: CASSPNWDLRSSSQYF. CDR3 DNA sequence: TGTGCCAGCAGCCCTAATTGGGACCTTCGAAGTTCGTCTCAGTACTTC.

DNA of the CDR3: TGCGCCAGCAGCTTGAGCCTCAACAGGGAGACCCAGTACTTC. Translation gives CASSLSLNRETQYF. The chain recombines TRBV5-1 with TRBJ2-5, with a possible D match to TRBD1 (5 bases). The V gene's germline CDR1 is SGHRS and CDR2 YFSETQ. The CDR3 consists of 14 residues. V was shortened by 1 base and J by 5 bases, with 12 bases between the two germline ends.

This CDR3 reads CASSLDVGFNIKQFF. The CDR3 region has the DNA TGTGCCAGCAGCCTTGATGTGGGCTTCAATATTAAGCAGTTCTTC. This chain uses TRBV7-6 with TRBJ2-1; unclear D gene. CDR1 is SGHVS, CDR2 FNYEAQ, per germline. This CDR3 region has 15 residues. V dropped 5 bases and J dropped 11 bases, with 22 bases sitting between them. Drawing the rest from reference TRBV7-6 and TRBJ2-1, the complete variable domain is GAGVSQSPRYKVTKRGQDVALRCDPISGHVSLYWYRQALGQGPEFLTYFNYEAQQDKSGLPNDRFSAERPEGSISTLTIQRTEQRDSAMYRCASSLDVGFNIKQFFGPGTRLTVL.

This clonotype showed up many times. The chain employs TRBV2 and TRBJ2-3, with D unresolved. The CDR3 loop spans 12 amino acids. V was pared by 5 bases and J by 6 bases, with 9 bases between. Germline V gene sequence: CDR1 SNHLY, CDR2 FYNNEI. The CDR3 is CASSSLKDTQYF. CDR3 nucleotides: TGTGCCAGCAGTTCCCTAAAGGATACGCAGTATTTT.

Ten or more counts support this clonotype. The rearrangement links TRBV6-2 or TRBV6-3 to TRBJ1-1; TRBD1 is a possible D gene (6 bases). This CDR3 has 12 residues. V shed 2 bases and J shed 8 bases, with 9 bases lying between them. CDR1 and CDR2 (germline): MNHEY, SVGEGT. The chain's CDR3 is CASSYPDREAFF. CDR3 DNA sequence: TGTGCCAGCAGTTACCCAGACAGGGAAGCTTTCTTT.

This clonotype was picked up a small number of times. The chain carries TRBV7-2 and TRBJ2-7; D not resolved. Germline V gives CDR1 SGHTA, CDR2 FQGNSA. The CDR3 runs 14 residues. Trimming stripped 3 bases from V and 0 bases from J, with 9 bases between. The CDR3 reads CASSFLDPSYEQYF. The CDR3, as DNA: TGTGCCAGCAGCTTCTTAGATCCCTCCTACGAGCAGTACTTC. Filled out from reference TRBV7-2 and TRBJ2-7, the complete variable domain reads GAGVSQSPSNKVTEKGKDVELRCDPISGHTALYWYRQSLGQGLEFLIYFQGNSAPDKSGLPSDRFSAERTGGSVSTLTIQRTQQEDSAVYLCASSFLDPSYEQYFGPGTRLTVT.

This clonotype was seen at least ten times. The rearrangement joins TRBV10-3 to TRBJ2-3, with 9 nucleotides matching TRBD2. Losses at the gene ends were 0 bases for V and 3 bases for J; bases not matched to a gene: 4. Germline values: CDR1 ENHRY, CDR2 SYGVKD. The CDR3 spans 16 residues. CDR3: CAISESLAGRTDTQYF. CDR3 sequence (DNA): TGTGCCATCAGTGAGTCGCTAGCGGGGAGGACAGATACGCAGTATTTT.

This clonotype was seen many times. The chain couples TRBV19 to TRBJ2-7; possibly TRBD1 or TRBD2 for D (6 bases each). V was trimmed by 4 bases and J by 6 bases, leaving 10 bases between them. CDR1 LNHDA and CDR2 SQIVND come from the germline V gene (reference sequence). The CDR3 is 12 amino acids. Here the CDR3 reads CASSTEGGEQYF. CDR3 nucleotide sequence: TGTGCCAGTAGTACCGAGGGGGGCGAGCAGTACTTC.

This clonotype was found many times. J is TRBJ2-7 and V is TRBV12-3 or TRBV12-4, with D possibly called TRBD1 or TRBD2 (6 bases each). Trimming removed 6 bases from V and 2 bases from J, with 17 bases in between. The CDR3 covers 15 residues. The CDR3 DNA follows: TGTGCCAGCAGCCGAAGGGGGGCGGCCGCCTACGAGCAGTACTTC. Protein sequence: CASSRRGAAAYEQYF.

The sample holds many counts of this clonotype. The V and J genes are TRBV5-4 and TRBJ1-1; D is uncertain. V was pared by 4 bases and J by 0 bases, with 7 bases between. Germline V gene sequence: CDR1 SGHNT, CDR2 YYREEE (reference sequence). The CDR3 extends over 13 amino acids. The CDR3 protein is CASSAVMNTEAFF. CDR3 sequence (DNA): TGTGCCAGCAGCGCTGTCATGAACACTGAAGCTTTCTTT.